This TCR beta chain was recorded in a study of cytomegalovirus exposure and HLA in healthy donors. The study, taken as a whole, reports: In a later analysis, a missense DCLRE1C variant was linked to TCR beta V- and J-gene trimming. Whilst most TCR sequences proved rare, a subset of public TCRs occurred across many donors. A later analysis found most CMV-associated TCR beta chains apparently HLA-restricted.

As regards this clone: Antigen: not known. Other DNA variants within this sample encode the same CDR3.

In the PCR, 60 Vbeta and 13 Jbeta primers were used. Sequenced by immunoSEQ multiplex PCR; TCRdb stores in-frame clones only, minus some. The sample shows about 240,000 clones, approximately 82% of them seen only once. This CDR3 spans 13 amino acids. Germline loops: CDR1 KGHSH, CDR2 LQKENI. With 2 bases removed from V and 4 bases from J, the gap between germline ends came to 6 bases. This clonotype was sampled from a woman between 55 and 75 years old in good health and CMV-seropositive. The V call is TRBV18, the J call TRBJ1-3, with D perhaps matching TRBD1 (6 bases). The sequenced material came from PBMCs. The CDR3 sequence: CASSPDRGNTIYF. CDR3 nucleotide sequence: TGTGCCAGCTCACCAGACAGGGGAAACACCATATATTTT.